This TCR beta chain was observed in a study of type 1 regulatory T cells. As to this clonotype: Its specificity is unknown.

MiXCR was run by TCRdb on the reads, yielding one entry per CDR3 protein. The sample contains fewer than 25,000 distinct CDR3 sequences, around 77% of which appear only once. This CDR3 is 14 amino acids long. CDR1 ENHRY and CDR2 SYGVKD come from the germline V gene. V lost 9 bases, J lost 0 bases, and 13 bases lay in between. V and J are TRBV10-3 and TRBJ2-3; D gene ambiguous. The sample taken for sequencing was cultured T cells, either the whole culture or a sorted T cell fraction (not recorded which). Subset here: Tr1-enriched cell product generated in vitro against host alloantigens. The sequence came from a human donor in good health. The CDR3 loop reads CAIGSYPSTDTQYF. The CDR3 DNA is TGTGCCATAGGCAGTTATCCTAGCACAGATACGCAGTATTTT.